The clone carrying this TCR beta chain was picked up a small number of times. Its antigen is unidentified. These data are taken from a study of T cell repertoires in cytomegalovirus infection. CDR1 SGHDT and CDR2 YYEEEE come from the germline V gene. Trimming took off 1 base at V and 0 bases at J, with 10 bases between the two ends. This CDR3 has 16 amino acids. MiXCR, run by TCRdb on the reads, gives a single entry per CDR3 protein. The sample comprises approximately 350,000 distinct CDR3 sequences, roughly a third of which are singletons, and 13% rests with the top ten. The input for sequencing was cultured PBMCs, taken from culture after CMV antigen stimulation. The chain couples TRBV5-6 to TRBJ2-2; D is unresolved. The clonotype comes from a human donor in good health (CMV status not recorded). Some clones in this sample may be carry-over from other donors' samples. This chain's CDR3 is CASSLLPSSNTGELFF. The CDR3 DNA reads as TGTGCCAGCAGCTTGCTGCCCTCCTCGAACACCGGGGAGCTGTTTTTT.